Following are 11 T cell receptor beta chains from one sample sequenced in a study of cytotoxic CD8 clonotypes in ibrutinib-treated CLL. TCRdb keeps only in-frame clones here, not all; method: immunoSEQ multiplex PCR. The sample lists tens of thousands of clones, about nine tenths occurring once. The sample was PBMCs, taken after 12 months of ibrutinib treatment. These receptors were collected from a human donor with chronic lymphocytic leukemia.

Only one count was recorded for this clone. The V and J genes are TRBV29-1 and TRBJ1-5; D uncertain. The V gene lost 5 bases and the J gene lost 0 bases, with 5 bases spanning the gap. The CDR3 loop spans 12 amino acids. The germline V gene has CDR1 SQVTM and CDR2 ANQGSEA. The CDR3 sequence: CSVRASNQPQHF. Written as DNA, the CDR3 is TGCAGCGTTCGGGCTAGCAATCAGCCCCAGCATTTT.

The J gene is TRBJ2-3, the V gene TRBV9; D possibly corresponds to TRBD1 (6 bases). This CDR3 spans 14 amino acids. Trimming took 1 base from V and 4 from J, leaving 10 bases between them. Germline V gene lookup returns CDR1 SGDLS and CDR2 YYNGEE. CDR3 nucleotides: TGTGCCAGCAGCGTACAACAGGGTTCAGATACGCAGTATTTT. This gives the protein CASSVQQGSDTQYF.

V and J are TRBV11-2 and TRBJ2-7; TRBD2 matches 9 bases. The CDR3 extends over 16 amino acids. With 7 bases clipped from V and 3 bases from J, the junction kept 13 bases outside the gene matches. CDR1 and CDR2 (germline): SGHAT, FQNNGV. CDR3 nucleotides: TGTGCCAGCACCCTCCCGCGACTAGCGGAAGGCTACGAGCAGTACTTC. The encoded protein is CASTLPRLAEGYEQYF.

A few counts support this clone. Here the CDR3 DNA reads TGTGCCAGCAGGATAGAAGCTAACTATGGCTACACCTTC. Translation gives CASRIEANYGYTF. The chain carries TRBV6-6 and TRBJ1-2; no clear D. This CDR3 has 13 amino acids. V lost 6 bases, J lost 0 bases, and 8 bases lay in between. Germline assignment: CDR1 MNHNY and CDR2 SVGAGI (reference sequence).

With regard to this clone: The junction departs from germline at one end; a sequencing error may be responsible. This chain connects TRBV7-7 to TRBJ2-3; D unclear. Looked up from germline, CDR1 is SSHAT and CDR2 is FNYEAQ (reference sequence). This CDR3 contains 14 residues. CDR3 DNA sequence: TGTGCTAGCAGCTTAGCCCTACAAACAGATACGCAGTATTTT. Translated: CASSLALQTDTQYF.

Here the CDR3 DNA reads TGTGCCAGCAGTTTCGACGGAAACAATGAGCAGTTCTTC. Amino acids: CASSFDGNNEQFF. The rearrangement joins TRBV28 to TRBJ2-1, with D hard to call. Trimming took off 3 bases at V and 5 bases at J, with 8 bases between the two ends. This CDR3 has 13 residues. Looked up from germline, CDR1 is MDHEN and CDR2 is SYDVKM.

This chain joins TRBV6-1 and TRBJ1-5; possibly TRBD1 for D (5 bases). The germline V gene has CDR1 MNHNS and CDR2 SASEGT. This CDR3 contains 14 residues. V lost 3 bases to trimming and J lost 1 base, with 7 bases between them. Here the CDR3 reads CASSDRASNQPQHF. CDR3 DNA: TGTGCCAGCAGTGACAGGGCAAGCAATCAGCCCCAGCATTTT.

V is TRBV29-1 and J is TRBJ1-3; D is unresolved. Germline V gene lookup returns CDR1 SQVTM and CDR2 ANQGSEA. Trimming removed 6 bases at V and 3 bases at J, with 6 bases between. This CDR3 is built from 11 residues. The CDR3 region is CSVGFGNTIYF. The CDR3 DNA follows: TGCAGCGTAGGGTTTGGAAACACCATATATTTT.

The chain links TRBV29-1 to TRBJ2-4, with unresolved D. Per germline, CDR1 SQVTM and CDR2 ANQGSEA. The CDR3 runs 13 residues. The V end was cut by 4 bases, the J end by 5 bases, with 12 bases between. The CDR3 spells CSVGAGNQNIQYF. CDR3 sequence (DNA): TGCAGCGTTGGAGCAGGCAATCAAAACATTCAGTACTTC.

This rearrangement joins TRBV6-6 to TRBJ2-2, with 10 bases lining up with TRBD1. The CDR3 has 15 amino acids. CDR1 is MNHNY and CDR2 is SVGAGI in the germline V gene (reference sequence). Trimming at V came to 6 bases and at J to 5 bases, leaving 6 bases not matched to a gene. The CDR3 loop is CASSQDRGLTGELFF. CDR3 coding DNA: TGTGCCAGCAGCCAGGACAGGGGGTTAACCGGGGAGCTGTTTTTT.

The rearrangement links TRBV7-3 to TRBJ2-2; D uncertain. V lost 2 bases, J lost 6 bases, and 19 bases lay in between. CDR1 SGHTA and CDR2 FQGTGA come from the germline V gene. This CDR3 has 17 amino acids. This chain's CDR3 is CASSLDPSSIVAGELFF. In DNA, the CDR3 is TGTGCCAGCAGCTTAGATCCAAGCAGTATAGTTGCCGGGGAGCTGTTTTTT.